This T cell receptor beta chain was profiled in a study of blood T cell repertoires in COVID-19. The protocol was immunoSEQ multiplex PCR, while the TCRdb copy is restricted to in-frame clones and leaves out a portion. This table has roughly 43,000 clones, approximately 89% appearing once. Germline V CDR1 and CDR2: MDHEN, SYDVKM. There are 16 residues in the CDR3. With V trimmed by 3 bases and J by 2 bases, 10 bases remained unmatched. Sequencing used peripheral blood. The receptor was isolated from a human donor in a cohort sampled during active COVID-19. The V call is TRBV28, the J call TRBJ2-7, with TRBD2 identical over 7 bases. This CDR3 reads CASSLGPRGTTYEQYF. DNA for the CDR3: TGTGCCAGCAGTTTGGGCCCGCGGGGGACTACCTACGAGCAGTACTTC.